This T cell receptor (beta chain) was sequenced in a study of TIL therapy for anti-PD-1-resistant metastatic lung cancer. Background on the study: Median patient age was about 55, ranging 38-75 years. Study-wide points: Patients were highly selected, enriched for treatment-naive, never-smoker and oncogene-addicted cases.

Per germline, CDR1 MGHRA and CDR2 YSYEKL. This CDR3 has 20 amino acids. This clone showed up just once. Antigen unknown. Compared with germline, one end of the junction differs, possibly owing to a read error. The time point: pre-treatment sample, taken before nivolumab and TIL therapy. Most excised metastases sampled were pleural nodules or supraclavicular lymph nodes. Tumors were harvested before any PD-1/PD-L1 blockade. This was the immunoSEQ v3 assay. Using immunoSEQ multiplex PCR, the repertoire was profiled, and TCRdb retains in-frame clones only, with some absent. This table has about 12,000 clones, about 54% appearing once.

This TCR came from a person aged 25-85 years with non-small cell lung cancer. The sequenced sample was tumor tissue, obtained at baseline. This chain uses TRBV4-1 with TRBJ1-2, with 7 bases that match TRBD1. CDR3: CATSRPRDWSSQGANYGYTF. CDR3 DNA sequence: TGCGCCACCAGCCGGCCCAGGGATTGGAGCTCCCAGGGGGCTAACTATGGCTACACCTTC.